The entry that follows covers one T cell receptor beta chain sequence. Its antigen remains unidentified. The sample carries other DNA sequences with the same CDR3. The run depth of the assay was deep. Using immunoSEQ multiplex PCR, the repertoire was profiled, and TCRdb retains in-frame clones only, with some absent. The table shows 2 million to 2.5 million clones, with approximately 94% occurring only once. Positive CCR7 selection of CD45RO-negative cells yielded the naive CD8 cells, and terminally differentiated effector memory CD45RA+ cells were excluded. This sample was taken from a study of shared clonotypes between healthy human individuals. V lost 5 bases and J 0 bases, leaving 8 bases between the germline ends. This CDR3 region has 13 residues. CDR1 and CDR2 (germline): SEHNR, FQNEAQ (reference sequence). General study points: Clonotype sharing across several donors was observed for roughly 5% of naive CD4 clonotypes.

Sequencing used naive CD8+ T cells from PBMCs. The sequence was collected from a man younger than 35 in good health. Some clones in this sample may be carry-over from other donors' samples. The chain employs TRBV7-9 and TRBJ2-7; D remains unclear. The CDR3 protein is CASSHRVSYEQYF. The DNA for the CDR3 is TGTGCCAGCAGCCATAGGGTCTCCTACGAGCAGTACTTC.